Listed below are T cell receptor beta chains from one sample, sequenced in a study of blood T cell repertoires in COVID-19. Generated by immunoSEQ multiplex PCR, the TCRdb table keeps only in-frame clones and is missing some. The sample contains over 200,000 clones, 70% to 85% of which appear only once. The sample comprised PBMCs or T cells enriched from blood (not recorded which). These receptor sequences come from a man aged 55-75 years who had recovered from COVID-19. Each CDR3 is given with its conserved first and last residue. A D gene is named only where the DNA matches it firmly. The size of a clone is reported for some rows only, either as once, few or many, or as a class for expanded clones.

TRBV24-1	.	.	TRBJ2-3	CATSEEAGGQYF	TGTGCCACCAGTGAGGAGGCCGGGGGGCAGTATTTT
TRBV5-8	.	.	TRBJ1-3	CASSLPRGTGNTIYF	TGTGCCAGCAGCTTGCCCAGGGGTACTGGAAACACCATATATTTT
TRBV24-1	TRBD2	.	TRBJ2-1	CATSRSGGNNEQFF	TGTGCCACCAGTAGAAGCGGGGGGAACAATGAGCAGTTCTTC
TRBV7-6	.	.	TRBJ2-5	CASSQDRQETQYF	TGTGCCAGCAGCCAGGACAGACAAGAGACCCAGTACTTC
TRBV13	TRBD1	.	TRBJ1-6	CASSFTGGGNSPLHF	TGTGCCAGCAGCTTTACAGGGGGAGGTAATTCACCCCTCCACTTT
TRBV2	TRBD1	.	TRBJ1-4	CASSGDRAANEKLFF	TGTGCCAGCAGTGGGGACAGGGCTGCTAATGAAAAACTGTTTTTT
TRBV19	.	.	TRBJ1-6	CASSPGQYNSPLHF	TGTGCCAGTAGTCCAGGGCAATATAATTCACCCCTCCACTTT
TRBV4-2	TRBD2	many	TRBJ2-3	CASSHPDTAASSGGVDTQYF	TGTGCCAGCAGCCACCCCGACACCGCTGCCTCGTCGGGGGGAGTGGATACGCAGTATTTT
TRBV7-3	TRBD1	few	TRBJ2-3	CASSFTGGGTDTQYF	TGTGCCAGCAGCTTTACAGGGGGCGGGACAGATACGCAGTATTTT
TRBV3-1/TRBV3-2	.	.	TRBJ1-2	CASSQELGVLHGYTF	TGTGCCAGCAGCCAAGAGTTGGGCGTCCTTCATGGCTACACCTTC
TRBV10-3	TRBD2	few	TRBJ2-2	CAIRGEGYAGELFF	TGTGCCATCAGAGGGGAGGGCTACGCCGGGGAGCTGTTTTTT
TRBV10-2	.	.	TRBJ1-2	CASSDGSLGSGYTF	TGCGCCAGCAGTGATGGCAGTCTTGGCAGTGGCTACACCTTC
TRBV12-5	TRBD1	.	TRBJ2-3	CASGLVRWDRVSTDTQYF	TGTGCTAGTGGTTTGGTCCGTTGGGACAGGGTCAGCACAGATACGCAGTATTTT
TRBV11-2	TRBD2	.	TRBJ2-3	CASSPRTSGPTDTQYF	TGTGCCAGCAGCCCTCGGACTAGCGGGCCAACAGATACGCAGTATTTT
TRBV9	TRBD2	.	TRBJ2-5	CASSVGWTSGPQETQYF	TGTGCCAGCAGCGTAGGCTGGACTAGCGGGCCACAAGAGACCCAGTACTTC
TRBV2	TRBD1	.	TRBJ1-6	CASSDDPHGAGGGSPLHF	TGTGCCAGCAGTGATGACCCTCATGGGGCAGGGGGCGGATCACCCCTCCACTTT
TRBV19	TRBD1	.	TRBJ1-6	CASSARTGVENSPLHF	TGTGCCAGTAGTGCGCGGACAGGGGTTGAGAATTCACCCCTCCACTTT
TRBV18	.	.	TRBJ2-4	CASSPPINWTADTFVAKNIQYF	TGTGCCAGCTCACCCCCCATAAATTGGACAGCTGACACCTTCGTAGCCAAAAACATTCAGTACTTC
TRBV7-2	TRBD2	.	TRBJ2-7	CASTSGLVPYEQYF	TGTGCCAGCACCTCGGGACTAGTCCCCTACGAGCAGTACTTC
TRBV7-9	TRBD1	.	TRBJ1-1	CASSLTGGAENTEAFF	TGTGCCAGCAGCTTAACAGGGGGCGCGGAGAACACTGAAGCTTTCTTT
TRBV27	.	.	TRBJ1-1	CASSLWATRGEAFF	TGTGCCAGCAGTTTGTGGGCCACCAGGGGTGAAGCTTTCTTT
TRBV30	.	.	TRBJ1-2	CAWSYLERVTNYGYTF	TGTGCCTGGAGTTACCTGGAGCGGGTCACTAACTATGGCTACACCTTC
TRBV3-1/TRBV3-2	TRBD1	.	TRBJ1-1	CASSPTGGFDTEAFF	TGTGCCAGCAGCCCCACAGGGGGCTTTGACACTGAAGCTTTCTTT
TRBV7-2	TRBD1	.	TRBJ1-3	CASSSEYRGGNTIYF	TGTGCCAGCAGCTCCGAATACAGGGGTGGAAACACCATATATTTT
TRBV7-3	.	.	TRBJ1-6	CASSLLQNSPLHF	TGTGCCAGCAGCTTATTGCAGAATTCACCCCTCCACTTT
TRBV19	.	.	TRBJ1-4	CASSPQSGTQGGEKLFF	TGTGCCAGTAGTCCTCAATCCGGGACTCAAGGAGGGGAAAAACTGTTTTTT
TRBV7-9	.	few	TRBJ2-7	CASHREGTLYSEQYF	TGTGCCAGCCATCGAGAGGGGACACTTTACTCCGAGCAGTACTTC
TRBV18	TRBD1	.	TRBJ1-3	CASSPGTGGFGNTIYF	TGTGCCAGCTCACCCGGGACAGGGGGCTTTGGAAACACCATATATTTT
TRBV18	.	.	TRBJ2-7	CASSPSNAGIYEQYF	TGTGCCAGCTCCCCCTCTAACGCAGGGATCTACGAGCAGTACTTC